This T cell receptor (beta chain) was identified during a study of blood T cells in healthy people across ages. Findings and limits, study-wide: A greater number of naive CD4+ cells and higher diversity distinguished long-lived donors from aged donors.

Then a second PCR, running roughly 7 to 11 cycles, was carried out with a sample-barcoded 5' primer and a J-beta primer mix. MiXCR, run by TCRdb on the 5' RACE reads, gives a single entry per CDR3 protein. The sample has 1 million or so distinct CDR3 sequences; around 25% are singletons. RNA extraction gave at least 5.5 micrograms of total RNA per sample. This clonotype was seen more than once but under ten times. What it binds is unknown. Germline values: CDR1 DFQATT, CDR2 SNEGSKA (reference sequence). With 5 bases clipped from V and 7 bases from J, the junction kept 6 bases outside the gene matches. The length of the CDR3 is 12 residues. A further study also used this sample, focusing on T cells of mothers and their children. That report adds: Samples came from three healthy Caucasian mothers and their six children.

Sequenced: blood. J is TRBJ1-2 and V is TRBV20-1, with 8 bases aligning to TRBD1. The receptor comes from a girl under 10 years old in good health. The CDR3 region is CSASQGAIGYTF. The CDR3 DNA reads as TGCAGTGCTTCCCAGGGGGCGATTGGCTACACCTTC.